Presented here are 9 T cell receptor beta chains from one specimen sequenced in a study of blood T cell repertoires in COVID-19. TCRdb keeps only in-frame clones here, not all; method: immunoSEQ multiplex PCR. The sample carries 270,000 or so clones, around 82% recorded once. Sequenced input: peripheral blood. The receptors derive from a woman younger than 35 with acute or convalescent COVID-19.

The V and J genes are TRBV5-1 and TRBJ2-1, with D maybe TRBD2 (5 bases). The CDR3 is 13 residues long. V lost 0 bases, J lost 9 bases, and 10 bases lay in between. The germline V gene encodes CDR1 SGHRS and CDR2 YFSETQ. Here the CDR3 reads CASSLAAGVEQFF. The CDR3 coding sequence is TGCGCCAGCAGCTTGGCCGCGGGTGTTGAGCAGTTCTTC.

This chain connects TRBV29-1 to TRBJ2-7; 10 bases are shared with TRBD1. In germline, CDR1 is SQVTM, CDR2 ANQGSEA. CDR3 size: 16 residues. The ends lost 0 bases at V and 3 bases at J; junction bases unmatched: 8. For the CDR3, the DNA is TGCAGCGTTGAAGACGGGGGACAGGGGCCTGGCTACGAGCAGTACTTC. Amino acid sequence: CSVEDGGQGPGYEQYF.

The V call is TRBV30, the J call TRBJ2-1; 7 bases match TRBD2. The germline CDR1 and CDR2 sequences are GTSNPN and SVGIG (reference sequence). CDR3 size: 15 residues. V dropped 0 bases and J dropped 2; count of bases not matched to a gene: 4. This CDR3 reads CAWSVLAAAYNEQFF. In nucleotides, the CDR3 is TGTGCCTGGAGTGTCCTAGCGGCCGCCTACAATGAGCAGTTCTTC.

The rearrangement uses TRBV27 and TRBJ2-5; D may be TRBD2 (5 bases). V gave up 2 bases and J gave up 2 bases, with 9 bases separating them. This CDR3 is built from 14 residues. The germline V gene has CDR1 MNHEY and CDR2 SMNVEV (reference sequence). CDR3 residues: CASSLGLAQETQYF. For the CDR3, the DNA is TGTGCCAGCAGTTTAGGGCTAGCTCAAGAGACCCAGTACTTC.

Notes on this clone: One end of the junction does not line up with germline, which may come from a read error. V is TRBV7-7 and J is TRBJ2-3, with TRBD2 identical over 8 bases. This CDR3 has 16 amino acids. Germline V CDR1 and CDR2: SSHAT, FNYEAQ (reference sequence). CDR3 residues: CASSRLASYGTDTQYF. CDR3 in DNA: TGTGCTAGCAGCCGACTAGCGTCGTACGGCACAGATACGCAGTATTTT.

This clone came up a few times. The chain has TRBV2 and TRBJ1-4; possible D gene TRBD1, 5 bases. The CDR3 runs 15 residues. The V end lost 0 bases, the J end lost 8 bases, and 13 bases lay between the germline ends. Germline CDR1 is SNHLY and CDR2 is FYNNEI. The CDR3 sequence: CASSEALGRGEKLFF. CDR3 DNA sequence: TGTGCCAGCAGTGAAGCGCTTGGGAGGGGAGAAAAACTGTTTTTT.

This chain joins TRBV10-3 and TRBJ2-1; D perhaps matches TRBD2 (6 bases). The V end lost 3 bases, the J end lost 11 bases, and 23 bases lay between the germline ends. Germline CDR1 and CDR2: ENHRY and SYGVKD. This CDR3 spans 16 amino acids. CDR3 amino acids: CAISDPSQTRAHQQFF. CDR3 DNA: TGTGCCATCAGTGACCCTTCTCAGACTAGGGCACACCAGCAGTTCTTC.

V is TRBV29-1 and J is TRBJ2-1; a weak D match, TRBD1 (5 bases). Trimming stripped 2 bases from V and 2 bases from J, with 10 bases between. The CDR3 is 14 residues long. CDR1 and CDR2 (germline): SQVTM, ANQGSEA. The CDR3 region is CSVEFWTPYNEQFF. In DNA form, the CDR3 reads TGCAGCGTTGAATTCTGGACACCCTACAATGAGCAGTTCTTC.

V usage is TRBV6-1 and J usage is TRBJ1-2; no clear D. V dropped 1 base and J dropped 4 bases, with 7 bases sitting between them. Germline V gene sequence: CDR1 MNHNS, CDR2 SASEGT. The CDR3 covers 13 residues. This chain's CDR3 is CASSEGAVYGYTF. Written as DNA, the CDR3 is TGTGCCAGCAGTGAAGGGGCAGTCTATGGCTACACCTTC.